Listed here are 11 T cell receptor beta chains from one sample, sequenced in a study of early T cells in non-severe SARS-CoV-2 infection. TCRdb re-called the 5' RACE reads through MiXCR, storing one row per CDR3 protein. The table shows about 44,000 distinct CDR3 sequences, with around 23% occurring only once. The source material was whole blood, sampled at baseline. The source of these receptors is an adult who was a healthcare worker with PCR-confirmed SARS-CoV-2 infection or an uninfected control (not recorded which).

V is TRBV6-5 and J is TRBJ2-1; 14 nucleotides align to TRBD2. There are 17 residues in the CDR3. Germline V gene data show CDR1 as MNHEY and CDR2 as SVGAGI. Trimming cost V 6 bases and J 0 bases; bases outside gene matches: 4. The CDR3 coding sequence is TGTGCCAGCAGAGGGACTAGCGGGGGCCTCTCCTACAATGAGCAGTTCTTC. This codes for CASRGTSGGLSYNEQFF.

The count of this clonotype is one. Written as DNA, the CDR3 is TGTGCCAGCAGCTTAGTTTCAGGGGGATTCACTGAAGCTTTCTTT. This translates into CASSLVSGGFTEAFF. The chain is built from TRBV7-2 and TRBJ1-1; 7 nucleotides agree with TRBD1. From germline, CDR1 is SGHTA and CDR2 FQGNSA. Trimming cost V 1 base and J 4 bases; bases outside gene matches: 6. The CDR3 consists of 15 residues. Using reference TRBV7-2 and TRBJ1-1 for the parts outside the CDR3, the full variable domain is GAGVSQSPSNKVTEKGKDVELRCDPISGHTALYWYRQSLGQGLEFLIYFQGNSAPDKSGLPSDRFSAERTGGSVSTLTIQRTQQEDSAVYLCASSLVSGGFTEAFFGQGTRLTVV.

The chain joins TRBV7-9 to TRBJ2-3; possibly TRBD2 for D (5 bases). V gave up 5 bases and J gave up 4 bases, with 10 bases separating them. CDR1 is SEHNR, CDR2 FQNEAQ, per germline (reference sequence). The CDR3 has 13 amino acids. The CDR3: CASSPPGADTQYF. CDR3 DNA sequence: TGTGCCAGCAGCCCCCCCGGGGCAGATACGCAGTATTTT.

The chain uses TRBV29-1 and TRBJ2-1; TRBD2 agrees at 7 bases. This CDR3 is 17 amino acids long. The germline V gene has CDR1 SQVTM and CDR2 ANQGSEA. V gave up 1 base and J gave up 3 bases; unmatched junction bases: 12. CDR3 in amino acids: CSVEVGAGDLLYNEQFF. In DNA form, the CDR3 reads TGCAGCGTTGAAGTCGGGGCGGGGGACCTCCTCTACAATGAGCAGTTCTTC.

This clonotype was counted a few times. The rearrangement uses TRBV6-5 and TRBJ2-1; 7 bases are a match to TRBD1. The CDR3 runs 16 residues. The J segment lost 1 base and the V segment lost 7 bases, leaving 10 bases of the junction unmatched. Germline V gene data show CDR1 as MNHEY and CDR2 as SVGAGI. CDR3 DNA: TGTGCCAGCACAGGGCCTAAGGGGGCGTCCTACAATGAGCAGTTCTTC. Its translation is CASTGPKGASYNEQFF.

The rearrangement links TRBV6-2 or TRBV6-3 to TRBJ2-7; a weak D match, TRBD2 (6 bases). Germline CDR1 reads MNHEY; CDR2 reads SVGEGT. The CDR3 sequence is 14 residues long. Trimming removed 4 bases at V and 5 bases at J, with 15 bases between. The CDR3 bases are TGTGCCAGCAGTTCTACTCTACTAGCCCACGAGCAGTACTTC. Its translation: CASSSTLLAHEQYF.

This clonotype was found a few times. The gene calls are TRBV7-2 and TRBJ1-1; TRBD1 is a possible D gene (5 bases). CDR1 is SGHTA and CDR2 is FQGNSA in the germline V gene. V was cut by 1 base and J by 1 base, with 16 bases left in between. The CDR3 sequence is 17 residues long. This CDR3 reads CASSLGRGVNENTEAFF. CDR3 bases: TGTGCCAGCAGCTTAGGTCGGGGGGTGAACGAGAACACTGAAGCTTTCTTT.

This clonotype was picked up a small number of times. V gene TRBV12-3 or TRBV12-4 combines with J gene TRBJ1-5; possible D gene TRBD1, 5 bases. This CDR3 region has 14 residues. V lost 1 base and J 7 bases, leaving 11 bases between the germline ends. The CDR3 DNA is TGTGCCAGCAGTTTAGATCCAGGGTGGCAGCCCCAGCATTTT. Its translation: CASSLDPGWQPQHF.

This sequence joins TRBV12-3 or TRBV12-4 and TRBJ1-2; maybe TRBD1 (5 bases). This CDR3 spans 14 amino acids. Trimming took 3 bases from V and 8 from J, leaving 16 bases between them. CDR3 DNA: TGTGCCAGCAGTTTTTCCGGGACTGGTCTGGGCTACACCTTC. Translating gives CASSFSGTGLGYTF.

This clonotype was found a few times. The rearrangement uses TRBV12-3 or TRBV12-4 and TRBJ2-5, with 7 bases lining up with TRBD1. The length of the CDR3 is 13 residues. J gave up 4 bases and V 4 bases, and 3 bases lay outside the gene matches. The CDR3 sequence: CASSSTGVETQYF. Written as DNA, the CDR3 is TGTGCCAGCAGTTCAACAGGGGTAGAGACCCAGTACTTC.

V gene TRBV3-1 combines with J gene TRBJ2-3; 7 bases map to TRBD2. This CDR3 spans 14 amino acids. Germline CDR1 LGHDT, CDR2 YNNKEL (reference sequence). The V and J ends lost 4 bases and 0 bases, in that order; junction bases with no gene match: 1. The CDR3: CASSLAGSTDTQYF. CDR3 in DNA: TGTGCCAGCAGCCTAGCGGGTAGCACAGATACGCAGTATTTT.